This entry lists 6 T cell receptor beta chains sequenced from one sample in a study of T cell repertoires in cytomegalovirus infection. TCRdb used MiXCR to reprocess the reads, holding one entry per CDR3 protein. The sample has approximately 750,000 distinct CDR3 sequences, approximately 34% seen once; the top ten hold around 2.6%. Sequencing was performed on PBMCs. Source of these receptors: a human donor in good health (CMV status not recorded). Some clones in this sample may be carry-over from other donors' samples.

The chain joins TRBV7-6 to TRBJ2-7; D unresolved. The CDR3 consists of 13 residues. V was clipped by 1 base and J by 1 base, with 5 bases between them. The germline gives CDR1 SGHVS, CDR2 FNYEAQ. As DNA, the CDR3 is TGTGCCAGCAGCTTAGAGAGATCCTACGAGCAGTACTTC. This codes for CASSLERSYEQYF.

V is TRBV20-1 and J is TRBJ2-7; D not certain. This CDR3 region has 14 residues. CDR1 and CDR2 from the germline V gene are DFQATT and SNEGSKA (reference sequence). V dropped 6 bases and J dropped 5 bases, with 20 bases sitting between them. The CDR3 nucleotides are TGCAGTGCCAAGATTTTGGACCCGAACGACGAGCAGTACTTC. Residues: CSAKILDPNDEQYF.

The CDR3 is CSVHGGEVYEQYF. DNA of the CDR3: TGCAGCGTTCACGGGGGAGAGGTCTACGAGCAGTACTTC. The gene calls are TRBV29-1 and TRBJ2-7, with D possibly TRBD2 on 6 matching bases. With 5 bases removed from V and 3 bases from J, the gap between germline ends came to 14 bases. Germline-derived CDR1 and CDR2 are SQVTM and ANQGSEA. The CDR3 contains 13 residues.

This clonotype was detected only once. This chain uses TRBV25-1 with TRBJ1-1; D remains unclear. The germline gives CDR1 MGHDK, CDR2 SYGVNS. V gave up 3 bases and J gave up 2 bases, with 10 bases separating them. This CDR3 has 14 amino acids. DNA for the CDR3: TGTGCCAGCAGTGACTGGTGGGGAAACACTGAAGCTTTCTTT. It codes for CASSDWWGNTEAFF.

The V call is TRBV27, the J call TRBJ2-3; D unresolved. The CDR3 consists of 14 residues. Trimming cost V 7 bases and J 4 bases, with 15 bases left between them. In germline, CDR1 is MNHEY, CDR2 SMNVEV (reference sequence). The CDR3 sequence is CASTVGPYADTQYF. The CDR3 DNA is TGTGCCAGCACAGTCGGACCCTATGCAGATACGCAGTATTTT.

At least ten counts were recorded for this clonotype. CDR3 nucleotides: TGTGCCAGCAGCTCCCGACTAGCGGGAGTTGGCACAGATACGCAGTATTTT. It encodes CASSSRLAGVGTDTQYF. The chain joins TRBV7-2 to TRBJ2-3; 12 nucleotides agree with TRBD2. Germline loops: CDR1 SGHTA, CDR2 FQGNSA. The junction had 6 bases not matched to a gene; V was cut back by 4 bases and J by 1 base. CDR3 length equals 17 residues.